The 16 T cell receptor beta chains below come from one sample, sequenced in a study of beta chain features in type 1 diabetes. All of the isolated RNA was reverse transcribed, so expressed TCRB transcripts were sequenced. Only in-frame clones appear in the TCRdb table, and some are missing; sequencing was by immunoSEQ multiplex PCR. The sample contains 900,000 or so clones, under 20% of which appear only once. Specimen: naive CD4+ T cells from blood. These receptors came from a woman in her late teens or twenties in good health.

The chain is built from TRBV4-1 and TRBJ2-4; D unresolved. Trimming shortened V by 0 bases and J by 0 bases, and 3 bases separated the two germline ends. This CDR3 spans 14 amino acids. Per germline, CDR1 MGHRA and CDR2 YSYEKL. The CDR3 sequence is CASSQELAKNIQYF. CDR3 nucleotide sequence: TGCGCCAGCAGCCAAGAACTAGCCAAAAACATTCAGTACTTC.

The V gene is TRBV4-2, the J gene TRBJ2-2; D gene ambiguous. This CDR3 contains 17 residues. Germline CDR1 LGHNA, CDR2 YNFKEQ. Trimming took 4 bases from V and 7 from J, leaving 22 bases between them. CDR3 DNA sequence: TGTGCCAGCAGCCGGTCTTCCTACAGTCGCATCATCGGGGAGCTGTTTTTT. This gives the protein CASSRSSYSRIIGELFF.

This clone has only a few counts. The CDR3 DNA follows: TGTGCCAGCAGCTCAAAGGGCCTGAGATCTAACTATGGCTACACCTTC. Protein: CASSSKGLRSNYGYTF. V and J are TRBV7-9 and TRBJ1-2; D call uncertain. The CDR3 sequence is 16 residues long. Germline V gene data show CDR1 as SEHNR and CDR2 as FQNEAQ (reference sequence). V gave up 4 bases and J gave up 0 bases, with 15 bases separating them.

As concerns this clone: Other DNA sequences in this sample translate to the same CDR3. This chain joins TRBV25-1 and TRBJ1-3; unclear D gene. V was pared by 3 bases and J by 4 bases, with 4 bases between. Germline loops: CDR1 MGHDK, CDR2 SYGVNS. This CDR3 is 12 amino acids long. CDR3 bases: TGTGCCAGCAGTGAGTCGGGAAACACCATATATTTT. It is translated as CASSESGNTIYF.

This clone was observed a few times. J is TRBJ2-7 and V is TRBV7-3; TRBD1 matches at 7 bases. Unmatched junction bases numbered 7, after V lost 5 bases and J lost 6 bases. The CDR3 runs 13 residues. The germline CDR1 and CDR2 sequences are SGHTA and FQGTGA. The CDR3 nucleotides read TGTGCCAGCAGCGAAGACAGGGAGAGCGAGCAGTACTTC. As protein: CASSEDRESEQYF.

The chain links TRBV5-4 to TRBJ2-5; D remains ambiguous. The DNA end is a closer match to TRBJ2-7, so the J assignment may be wrong. The germline CDR1 and CDR2 sequences are SGHNT and YYREEE (reference sequence). This CDR3 comprises 16 residues. The CDR3 loop reads CASSSVRADRPYEQYF. The CDR3 DNA sequence: TGTGCCAGCAGCTCGGTCCGGGCGGATCGTCCCTACGAGCAGTACTTC.

In this sample, this clone turned up a few times. The chain links TRBV5-6 to TRBJ2-7; 7 bases align to TRBD2. Germline V lookup: CDR1 SGHDT, CDR2 YYEEEE. The CDR3 is 15 residues long. V lost 5 bases and J lost 7; bases outside the gene matches: 15. The CDR3 nucleotides are TGTGCCAGCAGTTGGTTGGGGGAGGGCCCTCGAGAGCAGTACTTC. This sequence encodes CASSWLGEGPREQYF.

This clone has only a few counts. The J gene is TRBJ1-2, the V gene TRBV6-5; TRBD1 matches at 10 bases. The CDR3 runs 14 residues. Germline loops: CDR1 MNHEY, CDR2 SVGAGI. V was clipped by 2 bases and J by 4 bases; unmatched bases: 1. CDR3 amino acids: CASSYGQGGYGYTF. The DNA for the CDR3 is TGTGCCAGCAGTTACGGACAGGGGGGCTATGGCTACACCTTC.

This clone was detected a few times. The chain joins TRBV7-8 to TRBJ1-1, with TRBD1 matching 10 bases. This CDR3 contains 17 residues. Trimming at V came to 5 bases and at J to 0 bases, leaving 9 bases not matched to a gene. Germline V gene lookup returns CDR1 SGHVS and CDR2 FQNEAQ. In DNA form, the CDR3 reads TGTGCCAGCAGCCCGAGAGGGACAGGGGCTGTGAACACTGAAGCTTTCTTT. It specifies CASSPRGTGAVNTEAFF.

This clone has a handful of counts. Additional DNA sequences in this sample encode the identical CDR3. The rearrangement links TRBV7-2 to TRBJ1-1; no clear D. The V end was cut by 0 bases, the J end by 5 bases, with 4 bases between. This CDR3 is built from 12 residues. Germline lookup yields CDR1 SGHTA and CDR2 FQGNSA. CDR3 loop: CASSLAPTEAFF. In DNA form, the CDR3 reads TGTGCCAGCAGCTTAGCGCCGACTGAAGCTTTCTTT.

The J gene is TRBJ2-1, the V gene TRBV10-3, with D possibly matching TRBD2 (6 bases). The V gene's germline CDR1 is ENHRY and CDR2 SYGVKD. Trimming shortened V by 10 bases and J by 6 bases, and 13 bases separated the two germline ends. CDR3 length: 12 residues. CDR3 sequence reads: CATRAGPNEQFF. CDR3 in DNA: TGTGCCACCCGGGCGGGACCCAATGAGCAGTTCTTC.

V is TRBV2 and J is TRBJ2-3, with 9 bases that match TRBD2. CDR1 SNHLY and CDR2 FYNNEI come from the germline V gene. The CDR3 is made up of 11 amino acids. The V and J ends lost 6 bases and 11 bases, in that order; junction bases with no gene match: 3. CDR3 amino acids: CASSGTSLQYF. The CDR3 bases are TGTGCCAGCAGCGGGACTAGCTTGCAGTATTTT.

The rearrangement uses TRBV27 and TRBJ2-7; 7 bases fit TRBD1. V gave up 1 base and J gave up 4 bases; unmatched junction bases: 4. CDR1 and CDR2 (germline): MNHEY, SMNVEV (reference sequence). The CDR3 loop spans 14 amino acids. The CDR3 loop reads CASSLYDRAYEQYF. CDR3 bases: TGTGCCAGCAGTTTATACGACAGGGCTTACGAGCAGTACTTC.

This clone has more than one count but fewer than ten. The gene calls are TRBV7-2 and TRBJ2-1; 9 bases map to TRBD2. The CDR3 has 15 amino acids. Germline V lookup: CDR1 SGHTA, CDR2 FQGNSA. J was trimmed by 4 bases and V by 4 bases; bases with no gene match: 5. CDR3 bases: TGTGCCAGCAGCTCGCCGACTAGCGGATACAATGAGCAGTTCTTC. Amino acids: CASSSPTSGYNEQFF.

This clone was observed a handful of times. This chain uses TRBV28 with TRBJ1-1; 10 positions agree with TRBD1. V lost 7 bases, J lost 4 bases, and 3 bases stayed unmatched. The CDR3 loop spans 13 amino acids. Germline V gene sequence: CDR1 MDHEN, CDR2 SYDVKM. CDR3 nucleotides: TGTGCCAGCACCGGGACAGGGGTCACTGAAGCTTTCTTT. It yields the protein CASTGTGVTEAFF.

The CDR3 sequence: CASSQDRIREGRVTKETQYF. The DNA of the CDR3 is TGCGCCAGCAGCCAAGATCGTATCAGGGAAGGACGCGTTACCAAAGAGACCCAGTACTTC. The chain employs TRBV4-3 and TRBJ2-5; D might be TRBD1 (5 bases). Per germline, CDR1 LGHNA and CDR2 YSLEER. This CDR3 has 20 amino acids. Trimming left V 0 bases short and J 3 bases short, with 26 bases between.